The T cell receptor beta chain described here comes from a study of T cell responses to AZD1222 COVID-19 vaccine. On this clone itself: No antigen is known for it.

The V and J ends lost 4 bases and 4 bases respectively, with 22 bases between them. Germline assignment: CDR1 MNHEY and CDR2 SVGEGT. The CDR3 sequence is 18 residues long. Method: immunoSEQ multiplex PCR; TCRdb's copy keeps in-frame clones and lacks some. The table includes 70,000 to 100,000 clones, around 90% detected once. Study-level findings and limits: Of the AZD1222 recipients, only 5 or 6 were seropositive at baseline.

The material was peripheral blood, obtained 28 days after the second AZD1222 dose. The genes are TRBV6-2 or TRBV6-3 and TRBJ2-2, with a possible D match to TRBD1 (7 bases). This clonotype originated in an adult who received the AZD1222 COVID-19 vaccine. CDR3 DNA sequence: TGTGCCAGCAGTTGGGCCCCGGAGGGGACAGCCATCACCGGGGAGCTGTTTTTT. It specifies CASSWAPEGTAITGELFF.